This T cell receptor (beta chain) was retrieved from a study of Graves' ophthalmopathy and Graves' hyperthyroidism. Findings of the study overall: Stable hyperthyroidism and ophthalmopathy were told apart by a 13-signature model, which achieved just over 85% sensitivity and nearly 84% specificity.

The CDR3 has 15 amino acids. V lost 0 bases and J lost 2; bases outside the gene matches: 6. Germline CDR1 DFQATT, CDR2 SNEGSKA (reference sequence). RNA served as the template for amplifying TCR beta CDR3 regions. HTBI primers served in a first-round RT-PCR, which a second-round multiplex PCR followed. TCRdb reanalysed the multiplex PCR reads using MiXCR and keeps one entry per CDR3 protein. The data contain approximately 1.2 million distinct CDR3 sequences, 35% to 40% of them singletons. Other autoimmune diseases, uncontrolled infections, pregnancy or lactation ruled patients out of participation. The diagnosis was founded upon clinical symptoms, serum thyroxine, TRAb, thyroid ultrasound and orbital computed tomography. Ten or more counts support this clonotype. The antigen is undetermined.

Sequencing was done on a sample of peripheral blood or thyroid tissue (not recorded which). This chain uses TRBV20-1 with TRBJ1-2, with 7 positions matching TRBD1. The clonotype comes from an adult man with Graves' hyperthyroidism. CDR3 sequence: CSARDLGRGNYGYTF. CDR3 nucleotide sequence: TGCAGTGCTAGAGATCTGGGCAGGGGGAACTATGGCTACACCTTC.